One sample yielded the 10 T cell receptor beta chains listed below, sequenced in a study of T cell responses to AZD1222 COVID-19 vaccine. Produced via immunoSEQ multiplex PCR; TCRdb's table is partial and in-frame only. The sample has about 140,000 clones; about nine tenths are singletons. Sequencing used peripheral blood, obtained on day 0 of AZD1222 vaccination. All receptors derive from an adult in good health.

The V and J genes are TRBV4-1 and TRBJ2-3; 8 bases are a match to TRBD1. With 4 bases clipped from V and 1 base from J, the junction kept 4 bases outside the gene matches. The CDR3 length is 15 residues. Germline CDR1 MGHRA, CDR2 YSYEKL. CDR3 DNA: TGCGCCAGCAGCCGTAAGGGACAGGGCACAGATACGCAGTATTTT. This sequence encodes CASSRKGQGTDTQYF.

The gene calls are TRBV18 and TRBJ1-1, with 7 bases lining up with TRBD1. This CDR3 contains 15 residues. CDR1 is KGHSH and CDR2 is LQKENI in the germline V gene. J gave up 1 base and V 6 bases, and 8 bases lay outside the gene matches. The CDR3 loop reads CASSSGGGKNTEAFF. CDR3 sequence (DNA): TGTGCCAGCTCCTCCGGAGGGGGCAAGAACACTGAAGCTTTCTTT.

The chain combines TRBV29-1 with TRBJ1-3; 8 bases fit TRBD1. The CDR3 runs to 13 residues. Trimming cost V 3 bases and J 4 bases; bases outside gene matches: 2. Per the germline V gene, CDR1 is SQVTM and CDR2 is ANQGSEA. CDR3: CSVEGDRGNTIYF. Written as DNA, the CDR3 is TGCAGCGTTGAGGGGGACAGGGGAAACACCATATATTTT.

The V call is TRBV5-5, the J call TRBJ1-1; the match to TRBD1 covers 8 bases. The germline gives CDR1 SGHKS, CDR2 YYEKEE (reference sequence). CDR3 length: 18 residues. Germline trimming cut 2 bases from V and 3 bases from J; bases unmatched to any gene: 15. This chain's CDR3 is CASSFPRTGRGRDTEAFF. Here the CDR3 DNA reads TGTGCCAGCAGCTTCCCTCGGACAGGGCGGGGTAGGGACACTGAAGCTTTCTTT.

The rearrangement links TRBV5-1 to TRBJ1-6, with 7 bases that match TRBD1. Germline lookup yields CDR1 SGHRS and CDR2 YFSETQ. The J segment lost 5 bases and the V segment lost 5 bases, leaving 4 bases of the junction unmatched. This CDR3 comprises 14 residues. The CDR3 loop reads CASRAGQNNSPLHF. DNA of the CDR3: TGCGCCAGCAGGGCGGGACAGAATAATTCACCCCTCCACTTT.

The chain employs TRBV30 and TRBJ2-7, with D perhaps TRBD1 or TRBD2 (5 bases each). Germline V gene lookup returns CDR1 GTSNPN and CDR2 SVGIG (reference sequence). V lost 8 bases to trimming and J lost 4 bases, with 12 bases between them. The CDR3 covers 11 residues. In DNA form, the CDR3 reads TGTGCCCAGGGAGTTGGGTACGAGCAGTACTTC. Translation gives CAQGVGYEQYF.

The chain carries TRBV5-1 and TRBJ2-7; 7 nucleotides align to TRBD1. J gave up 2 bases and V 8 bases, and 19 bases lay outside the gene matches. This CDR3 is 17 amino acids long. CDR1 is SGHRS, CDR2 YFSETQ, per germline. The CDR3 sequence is CARKKQGSFASAYEQYF. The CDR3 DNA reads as TGCGCCAGGAAAAAACAGGGGTCTTTCGCCTCGGCCTACGAGCAGTACTTC.

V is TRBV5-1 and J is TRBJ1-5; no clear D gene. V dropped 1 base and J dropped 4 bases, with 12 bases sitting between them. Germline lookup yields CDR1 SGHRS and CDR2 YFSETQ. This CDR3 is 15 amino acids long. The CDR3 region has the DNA TGCGCCAGCAGCTTGTACGCAGGAACTAATCAGCCCCAGCATTTT. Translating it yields CASSLYAGTNQPQHF.

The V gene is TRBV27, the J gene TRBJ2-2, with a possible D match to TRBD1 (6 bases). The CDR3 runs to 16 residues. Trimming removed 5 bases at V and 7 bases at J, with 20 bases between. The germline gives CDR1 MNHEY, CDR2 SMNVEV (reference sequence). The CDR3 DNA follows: TGTGCCAGCAGTGCCCCCGGGACAATCGGGCACGGGGAGCTGTTTTTT. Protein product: CASSAPGTIGHGELFF.

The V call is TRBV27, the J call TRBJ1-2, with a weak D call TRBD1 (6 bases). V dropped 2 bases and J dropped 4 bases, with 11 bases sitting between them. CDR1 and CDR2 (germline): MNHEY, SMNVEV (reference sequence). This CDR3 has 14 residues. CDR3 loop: CASSLRQGTYGYTF. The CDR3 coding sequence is TGTGCCAGCAGTTTACGGCAGGGGACCTATGGCTACACCTTC.